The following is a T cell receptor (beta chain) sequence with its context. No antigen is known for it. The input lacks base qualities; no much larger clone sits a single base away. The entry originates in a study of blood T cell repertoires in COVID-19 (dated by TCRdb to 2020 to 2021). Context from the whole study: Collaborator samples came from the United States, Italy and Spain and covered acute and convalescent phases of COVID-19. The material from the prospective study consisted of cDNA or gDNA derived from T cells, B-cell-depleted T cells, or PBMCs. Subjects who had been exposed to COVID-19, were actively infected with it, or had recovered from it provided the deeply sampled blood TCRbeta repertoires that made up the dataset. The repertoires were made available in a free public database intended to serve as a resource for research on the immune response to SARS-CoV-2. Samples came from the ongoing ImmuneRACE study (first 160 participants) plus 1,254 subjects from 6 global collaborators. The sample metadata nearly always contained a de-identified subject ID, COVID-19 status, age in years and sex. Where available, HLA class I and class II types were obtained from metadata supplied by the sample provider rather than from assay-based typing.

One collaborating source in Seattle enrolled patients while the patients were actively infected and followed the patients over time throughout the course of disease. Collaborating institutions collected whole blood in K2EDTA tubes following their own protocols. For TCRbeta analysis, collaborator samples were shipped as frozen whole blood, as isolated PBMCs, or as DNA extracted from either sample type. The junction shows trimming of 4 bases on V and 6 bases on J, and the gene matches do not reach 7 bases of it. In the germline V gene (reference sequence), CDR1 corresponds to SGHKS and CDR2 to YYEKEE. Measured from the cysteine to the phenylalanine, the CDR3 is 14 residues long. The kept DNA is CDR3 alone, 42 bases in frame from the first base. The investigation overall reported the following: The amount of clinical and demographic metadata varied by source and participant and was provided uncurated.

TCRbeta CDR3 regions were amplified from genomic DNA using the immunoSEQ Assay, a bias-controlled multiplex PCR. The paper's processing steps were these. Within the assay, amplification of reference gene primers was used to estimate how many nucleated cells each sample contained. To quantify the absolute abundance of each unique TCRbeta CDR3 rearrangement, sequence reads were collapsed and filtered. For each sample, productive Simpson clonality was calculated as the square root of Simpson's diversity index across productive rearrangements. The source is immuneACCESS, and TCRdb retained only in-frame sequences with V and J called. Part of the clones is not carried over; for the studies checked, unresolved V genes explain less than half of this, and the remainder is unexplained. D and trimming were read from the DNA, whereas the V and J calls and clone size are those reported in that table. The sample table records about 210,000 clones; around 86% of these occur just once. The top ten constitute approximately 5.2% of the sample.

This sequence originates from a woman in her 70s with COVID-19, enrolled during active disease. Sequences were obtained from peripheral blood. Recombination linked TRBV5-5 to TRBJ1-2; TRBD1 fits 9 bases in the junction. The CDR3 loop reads CASSRGGQGNGYTF. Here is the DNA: TGTGCCAGCAGCCGGGGAGGACAGGGGAATGGCTACACCTTC.